The 22 T cell receptor beta chains reported below all come from one sample, sequenced in a study of T-cell reconstitution after alpha-beta-depleted transplantation in children listed by TCRdb under 2016. Library method: PCR. Sequencing relied on an Illumina HiSeq 2500. To normalize quantification of the TCRbeta repertoire, the TCR libraries were built with molecular barcoding that relied on unique molecular identifiers. Using fastp at Q25 and MiXCR, TCRdb reprocessed the public reads and kept productive beta chains. Duplicate CDR3 protein sequences are folded into a single record with the most common DNA and genes. The sample table contains a few hundred thousand distinct CDR3 sequences; only one count was recorded for around 8.9% of them. The biggest ten clones account for less than 6% of the sample. The source material was PBMCs from the stem cell graft donor, sampled from the stem cell graft. These TCRs come from a human donor who donated a stem cell graft to a child with SCID.

Many counts were recorded for this clonotype. The chain is built from TRBV5-1 and TRBJ2-1; 9 positions match TRBD1. V dropped 4 bases and J dropped 4; count of bases not matched to a gene: 6. Germline V gene data show CDR1 as SGHRS and CDR2 as YFSETQ. The CDR3 consists of 15 residues. CDR3 coding DNA: TGCGCCAGCAGCCCCGGGACAGGGAGGTACAATGAGCAGTTCTTC. Protein: CASSPGTGRYNEQFF.

Ten or more counts support this clonotype. The J gene is TRBJ2-2, the V gene TRBV28, with 8 bases matching TRBD2. The CDR3 runs 14 residues. Germline CDR1 is MDHEN and CDR2 is SYDVKM. With V trimmed by 4 bases and J by 7 bases, 5 bases remained unmatched. CDR3 sequence reads: CASSSTSEGGELFF. The CDR3 nucleotides read TGTGCCAGCAGTTCGACTAGCGAGGGCGGGGAGCTGTTTTTT. Filled out from reference TRBV28 and TRBJ2-2, the complete variable domain reads DVKVTQSSRYLVKRTGEKVFLECVQDMDHENMFWYRQDPGLGLRLIYFSYDVKMKEKGDIPEGYSVSREKKERFSLILESASTNQTSMYLCASSSTSEGGELFFGEGSRLTVL.

Many counts were recorded for this clonotype. The chain recombines TRBV5-1 with TRBJ1-2; no clear D gene. The germline gives CDR1 SGHRS, CDR2 YFSETQ. The V end was cut by 2 bases, the J end by 7 bases, with 12 bases between. The CDR3 loop spans 13 amino acids. The CDR3 coding sequence is TGCGCCAGCAGCTTTCCGGGTTTAGGTGGCTACACCTTC. Its translation: CASSFPGLGGYTF.

This clonotype was seen many times. The junction departs from the called germline gene at one end, perhaps through a read error. The V and J genes are TRBV3-1 and TRBJ2-3; TRBD1 is a possible D gene (5 bases). Germline CDR1 and CDR2: LGHDT and YNNKEL (reference sequence). The CDR3 extends over 14 amino acids. The CDR3 protein is CASSQAVETVTQYF. CDR3 bases: TGTGCCAGCAGCCAAGCGGTGGAGACAGTTACGCAGTATTTT.

This clonotype was counted ten times or more. The chain links TRBV7-2 to TRBJ1-2; D remains ambiguous. Germline CDR1 is SGHTA and CDR2 is FQGNSA. This CDR3 is 15 amino acids long. With 2 bases removed from V and 2 bases from J, the gap between germline ends came to 12 bases. CDR3 coding DNA: TGTGCCAGCAGCTTATCTCCGGTCGAGAACTATGGCTACACCTTC. Protein: CASSLSPVENYGYTF.

The chain has TRBV5-1 and TRBJ1-1; D possibly corresponds to TRBD1 (6 bases). The germline gives CDR1 SGHRS, CDR2 YFSETQ. CDR3 length equals 14 residues. Trimming left V 3 bases short and J 4 bases short, with 13 bases between. CDR3 sequence: CASSSFRGGTEAFF. CDR3 in DNA: TGCGCCAGCAGCTCCTTCAGGGGAGGCACTGAAGCTTTCTTT.

This clonotype showed up just once. The V call is TRBV7-3, the J call TRBJ2-1; 7 nucleotides align to TRBD1. J lost 11 bases, V lost 2 bases, and 6 bases had no gene match. Germline values: CDR1 SGHTA, CDR2 FQGTGA. The CDR3 has 13 amino acids. The CDR3 loop is CASSLDRDSQQFF. CDR3 bases: TGTGCCAGCAGCTTAGACAGGGACAGTCAGCAGTTCTTC.

This clonotype occurred many times. The rearrangement uses TRBV20-1 and TRBJ2-3; no firm D call. V was trimmed by 3 bases and J by 0 bases, leaving 4 bases between them. The CDR3 spans 12 residues. Per germline, CDR1 DFQATT and CDR2 SNEGSKA (reference sequence). The CDR3 loop reads CSASTSTDTQYF. As DNA, the CDR3 is TGCAGTGCTAGTACGAGCACAGATACGCAGTATTTT.

The sample holds many counts of this clonotype. This chain connects TRBV5-1 to TRBJ2-5, with 9 bases lining up with TRBD2. V lost 4 bases to trimming and J lost 5 bases; unmatched junction nucleotides: 6. Germline CDR1 is SGHRS and CDR2 is YFSETQ. This CDR3 has 14 residues. The CDR3 region has the DNA TGCGCCAGCAGCCCGGGGACTAGCCCGGAGACCCAGTACTTC. Its protein is CASSPGTSPETQYF.

Ten or more counts support this clonotype. The J gene is TRBJ1-5, the V gene TRBV6-5; tentatively, D is TRBD1 (5 bases). Germline V gene data show CDR1 as MNHEY and CDR2 as SVGAGI. This CDR3 spans 14 amino acids. The V and J ends lost 8 bases and 1 base respectively, with 12 bases between them. The CDR3 loop reads CASRPDRSNQPQHF. As DNA, the CDR3 is TGTGCCAGCCGACCCGACAGAAGCAATCAGCCCCAGCATTTT.

This clonotype appeared many times. The chain recombines TRBV3-1 with TRBJ1-2; D may be TRBD1 (5 bases). Per germline, CDR1 LGHDT and CDR2 YNNKEL (reference sequence). The CDR3 spans 14 residues. V was pared by 5 bases and J by 6 bases, with 16 bases between. For the CDR3, the DNA is TGTGCCAGCAGCTTGGGATCCTGGGGCCATGGCTACACCTTC. Translation: CASSLGSWGHGYTF.

In its sample, this clonotype was seen many times. The rearrangement joins TRBV20-1 to TRBJ1-2; unclear D gene. The CDR3 is 13 amino acids. CDR1 is DFQATT, CDR2 SNEGSKA, per germline (reference sequence). The V gene lost 3 bases and the J gene lost 3 bases, with 11 bases spanning the gap. In DNA form, the CDR3 reads TGCAGTGCTAGCGCCAGAATCTACTATGGCTACACCTTC. Translation gives CSASARIYYGYTF.

This chain uses TRBV2 with TRBJ1-3; weak D call: TRBD1 (5 bases). This CDR3 spans 12 amino acids. In germline, CDR1 is SNHLY, CDR2 FYNNEI. V was shortened by 8 bases and J by 4 bases, with 9 bases between the two germline ends. The CDR3 bases are TGTGCCAGCGCGTGGGGGGGAAACACCATATATTTT. It specifies CASAWGGNTIYF.

This clonotype was counted many times. The chain recombines TRBV10-2 with TRBJ1-1; D gene uncertain. There are 12 residues in the CDR3. V was pared by 8 bases and J by 11 bases, with 18 bases between. Germline V CDR1 and CDR2: WSHSY, SAAADI. The CDR3 region is CASLQSVAAAFF. Here the CDR3 DNA reads TGCGCCAGCCTCCAGAGTGTTGCGGCGGCTTTCTTT.

The sample holds a few counts of this clonotype. The chain recombines TRBV12-3 or TRBV12-4 with TRBJ2-5; D gene uncertain. The CDR3 has 14 residues. Trimming took 9 bases from V and 5 from J, leaving 19 bases between them. In DNA, the CDR3 is TGTGCCAGTCGGATAGATCAGTCCCGGGAGACCCAGTACTTC. Protein sequence: CASRIDQSRETQYF.

This clonotype was counted ten times or more. The rearrangement joins TRBV7-9 to TRBJ2-7; 7 nucleotides agree with TRBD2. Unmatched junction bases numbered 10, after V lost 2 bases and J lost 0 bases. Germline-derived CDR1 and CDR2 are SEHNR and FQNEAQ (reference sequence). The CDR3 is made up of 17 amino acids. In DNA form, the CDR3 reads TGTGCCAGCAGCTTACCCTCGGGGCGGGGGAGCTCCTACGAGCAGTACTTC. It is translated as CASSLPSGRGSSYEQYF.

The table lists this clonotype with many counts. The gene calls are TRBV5-1 and TRBJ2-7; 10 bases agree with TRBD1. The germline gives CDR1 SGHRS, CDR2 YFSETQ. V gave up 0 bases and J gave up 5 bases; unmatched junction bases: 5. The CDR3 totals 15 residues. CDR3 in DNA: TGCGCCAGCAGCTTGGGACAGGGGGCGAACCACGAGCAGTACTTC. Translated: CASSLGQGANHEQYF.

This clonotype was seen ten or more times. CDR3 sequence (DNA): TGCAGTGCTAGTCCGGGGGGCGGGGGTGCGGATCAGCCCCAGCATTTT. Its protein product is CSASPGGGGADQPQHF. The chain recombines TRBV20-1 with TRBJ1-5; tentative D call: TRBD1 (6 bases). V lost 3 bases, J lost 5 bases, and 20 bases lay in between. Germline V gene data show CDR1 as DFQATT and CDR2 as SNEGSKA (reference sequence). There are 16 residues in the CDR3.

This clonotype was detected many times. The chain uses TRBV6-1 and TRBJ1-1, with TRBD1 identical over 8 bases. The junction had 8 bases not matched to a gene; V was cut back by 5 bases and J by 3 bases. This CDR3 contains 15 residues. Germline CDR1 reads MNHNS; CDR2 reads SASEGT. The CDR3 is CASSTQWTGHTEAFF. The CDR3 coding sequence is TGTGCCAGCAGTACACAATGGACAGGGCACACTGAAGCTTTCTTT.

This clonotype was observed many times. V and J are TRBV5-1 and TRBJ2-1; the match to TRBD2 covers 13 bases. V gave up 4 bases and J gave up 0 bases; unmatched junction bases: 10. Germline assignment: CDR1 SGHRS and CDR2 YFSETQ. The CDR3 is 19 residues long. Here the CDR3 reads CASSGGLAGSSSSYNEQFF. The DNA of the CDR3 is TGCGCCAGCAGCGGGGGACTAGCGGGGTCCTCCAGCTCCTACAATGAGCAGTTCTTC.

This clonotype has just a few counts. The rearrangement joins TRBV25-1 to TRBJ1-2, with D unresolved. The V end was cut by 4 bases, the J end by 7 bases, with 7 bases between. The CDR3 covers 11 residues. The germline gives CDR1 MGHDK, CDR2 SYGVNS. CDR3 sequence: CASSVGLGYTF. CDR3 DNA sequence: TGTGCCAGCAGTGTGGGCCTTGGCTACACCTTC.

V and J are TRBV18 and TRBJ1-2; 7 bases are a match to TRBD1. The CDR3 covers 16 residues. Germline-derived CDR1 and CDR2 are KGHSH and LQKENI. V was clipped by 0 bases and J by 6 bases; unmatched bases: 10. The CDR3 nucleotides read TGTGCCAGCTCACCACCAACCGTCCAGGGGGAAAATGGCTACACCTTC. This sequence encodes CASSPPTVQGENGYTF.